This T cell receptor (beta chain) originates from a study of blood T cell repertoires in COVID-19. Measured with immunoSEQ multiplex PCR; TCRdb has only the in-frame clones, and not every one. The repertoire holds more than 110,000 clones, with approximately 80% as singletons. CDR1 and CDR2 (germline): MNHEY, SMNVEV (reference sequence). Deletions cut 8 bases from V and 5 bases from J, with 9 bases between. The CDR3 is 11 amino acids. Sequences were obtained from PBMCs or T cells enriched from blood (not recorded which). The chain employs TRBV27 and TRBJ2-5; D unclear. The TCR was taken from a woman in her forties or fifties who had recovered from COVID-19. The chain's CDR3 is CASPRVETQYF. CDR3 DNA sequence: TGTGCCAGCCCACGAGTGGAGACCCAGTACTTC.